Sequencing of this T cell receptor beta chain was carried out in a study of blood T cells in healthy people across ages (dated by TCRdb to between 2015 and 2016). About the study as a whole: Template switching captured roughly one uniquely barcoded TCR beta cDNA molecule per two T cells in model experiments. The study measured age-related changes in TCR beta repertoire diversity using deep sequencing normalized with unique cDNA molecular identifiers. The study analyzed two additional independent replicas of 1 million unique cDNA reads from the same blood draw for two donors, one aged 18 to 29 and one aged 80 or older. Four age groups were formed from the donors: young (average about 17 years), middle-aged (approximately 41), aged (roughly 56) and long-lived (82).

The research as a whole found: Since profiling was done on bulk unsorted PBMCs, naive and antigen-experienced compartments could not be conclusively compared. Compared with the aged group, the long-lived group had more naive CD4+ T cells, fewer expanded clones and increased TCR diversity, a pattern suggesting age selection. Observed TCR beta diversity per million T cells fell roughly linearly with age, and a significant reduction was already apparent by age around 40. Estimates of total diversity from one million sequenced T cells were regarded as lower bounds and underestimates. Because the CMV infection status of the donors was unknown, age-related changes in expanded clonotypes may potentially have been confounded. A strong correlation was found between observed TCR beta diversity and the percentage of naive T cells measured by flow cytometry.

This clonotype has more than one count but fewer than ten. Its antigen is not yet known. A read error may produce the germline difference seen at one junction end. From its cysteine to its phenylalanine, the CDR3 spans 11 amino acids. Only CDR3 DNA is held: 33 bases, read in frame from base 1. According to the germline V gene, CDR1 reads ENHRY and CDR2 reads SYGVKD. Systemically healthy Caucasian individuals from Russia, approximately 39 in total and aged roughly 6 to 100 years, were included as donors. Around 10 milliliters of peripheral blood were drawn from each donor into EDTA-treated Vacutainer tubes. Ficoll-Paque density-gradient centrifugation was used to isolate PBMCs, with at least 7 million per sample. Total RNA was extracted from PBMCs with Trizol reagent, with at least 6 micrograms obtained per sample. For every donor, flow cytometry on a PBMC aliquot measured the percentage of naive CD45RAhigh/CD27high T cells.

Library preparation used 5' RACE. TCRdb records Illumina HiSeq 2500 as the sequencer. A second roughly 6 to 11 cycle PCR used a sample-barcoded 5' primer and a J-beta primer mix. Each TCR beta cDNA molecule received a unique molecular identifier from a template-switch 5' adaptor carrying 12 random nucleotides. Each sample yielded at least 2.5 million CDR3-containing paired-end reads. First-strand cDNA was synthesized from all RNA with the Mint cDNA synthesis kit, primed by a TRBC-specific oligonucleotide. Following uracil-DNA glycosylase treatment, all cDNA underwent a first 18-cycle PCR with the universal primers M1SS and BC2_uni_R. Under the source paper's analysis protocol: For normalization, 1 million high-quality reads, each with a distinct molecular identifier, were randomly selected from each sample. Reads with shared molecular identifiers were discarded instead of being binned into consensus sequences. CDR3 identification, clonotype clustering and error correction used MiTCR with a Q25 quality threshold and the strictest error-elimination algorithm. A nonparametric unseen species model with Euler transformation was used to estimate lower-bound total TCR beta diversity. TCRdb reanalyzed the raw reads on its own, using fastp at Q25 for trimming and MiXCR for clone calling, and kept in-frame beta chains. Every CDR3 protein is listed once, alongside the most common genes and DNA of its rows. In this record, the V and J calls reflect TCRdb's handling and not the investigators' own analysis. Recorded for this sample are 600,000 to 850,000 distinct CDR3 sequences; 20% to 25% of them occurred a single time. The ten largest make up 9% to 9.5% of the sample.

The same specimen was also included in a second study, on T cells of mothers and their children. In that second paper, the authors write: The donors were nine systemically healthy Caucasian individuals, made up of three mothers and their six children. cDNA synthesis used all of the extracted RNA, with roughly 1.5 ug of RNA in each 15 ul reaction. In the second PCR, sample barcodes and 2-4 random nucleotides were introduced via the M1S primer. Each mother yielded over 9 million TCR beta CDR3 reads and each child a few million reads. Thymic selection shapes the output of TCR recombination in a similar way in related and unrelated pairs, and inherited differences have a minor effect. Normalized repertoire overlap was always slightly but never significantly higher in related than unrelated mother-child pairs. No persistent microchimeric T cell clones were detected, at a sensitivity of 90 to 100 clones per million clonotypes. In the study, deep NGS was used to compare the TCR beta repertoires of mothers and children, and features distinguishing related mother-child pairs from unrelated individuals were sought. On average, the children were about 12 +/- 4 years old, while the mothers were roughly 40 +/- 4 years old. Libraries were sequenced on Illumina HiSeq 2000 with 100+100 nt paired-end reads after adapter ligation with NEBNext reagents. To avoid cross-contamination, the mother libraries and the child libraries were prepared a month apart and sequenced in separate runs. Each donor had between roughly 450,000 and 2,100,000 distinct TCR beta clonotypes identified. Naive TCR beta clonotypes were estimated from low-frequency clonotypes matched to each donor's FACS-determined naive share, without sorting.

The sequenced sample consisted of blood. The sequence was obtained from a boy aged 10-17 years in good health. The rearrangement joined TRBV10-3 to TRBJ1-1; confidence is insufficient to name the D gene. CDR3 protein: CAISEGVSSRF. The sequenced DNA: TGTGCCATCAGTGAGGGAGTTTCCAGTCGGTTT.